These 8 T cell receptor beta chains were all obtained from the same sample, sequenced in a study of T cells expressing NK-cell markers. TCRdb re-called the 5' RACE reads and catalogs CDR3 proteins one per entry, DNA excluded. The repertoire table contains 500,000 to 700,000 distinct CDR3 sequences. The specimen sequenced was blood T cells: a sorted CD56 or NKG2C T cell subset, CD4+ or CD8+ T cells, or bulk PBMC T cells (not recorded which). The source is a man aged 18 to 30 in good health.

The chain joins TRBV24-1 to TRBJ2-6. The CDR3 totals 15 residues. Germline CDR1 KGHDR, CDR2 SFDVKD. CDR3: CATSDSVSGANVLTF.

The V and J genes are TRBV12-3 or TRBV12-4 and TRBJ2-2. This CDR3 is 15 amino acids long. The CDR3 protein is CASRGRTRNTGELFF.

This chain joins TRBV5-1 and TRBJ2-3; as DNA is missing, the TRBD2 call by TCRdb cannot be tested. The germline CDR1 and CDR2 sequences are SGHRS and YFSETQ. CDR3 length: 16 amino acids. CDR3 residues: CASSRFGLGGTDTQYF.

CDR3 protein: CASSLTPGQGDGYTF. The chain recombines TRBV12-3 or TRBV12-4 with TRBJ1-2; there is no DNA to check the TCRdb D call of TRBD1. The CDR3 loop spans 15 amino acids.

The rearrangement uses TRBV12-3 or TRBV12-4 and TRBJ2-1. CDR3 length: 14 amino acids. The chain's CDR3 is CASNIAGDSNEQFF.

Here the CDR3 reads CASRAVRPGYGYTF. The chain is built from TRBV6-1 and TRBJ1-2. The CDR3 totals 14 residues. Germline lookup yields CDR1 MNHNS and CDR2 SASEGT.

The chain carries TRBV5-1 and TRBJ2-1; with no DNA, the TCRdb D assignment of TRBD2 cannot be verified. The CDR3 is 17 residues long. In germline, CDR1 is SGHRS, CDR2 YFSETQ. The CDR3 is CASSLAPVRGSFDEQFF.

This chain links TRBV7-9 with TRBJ2-1; the D call of TRBD2 rests on TCRdb alone, since no DNA is present to check it. The CDR3 contains 17 residues. Germline loops: CDR1 SEHNR, CDR2 FQNEAQ (reference sequence). The CDR3: CASSSTPGLAGGREQFF.